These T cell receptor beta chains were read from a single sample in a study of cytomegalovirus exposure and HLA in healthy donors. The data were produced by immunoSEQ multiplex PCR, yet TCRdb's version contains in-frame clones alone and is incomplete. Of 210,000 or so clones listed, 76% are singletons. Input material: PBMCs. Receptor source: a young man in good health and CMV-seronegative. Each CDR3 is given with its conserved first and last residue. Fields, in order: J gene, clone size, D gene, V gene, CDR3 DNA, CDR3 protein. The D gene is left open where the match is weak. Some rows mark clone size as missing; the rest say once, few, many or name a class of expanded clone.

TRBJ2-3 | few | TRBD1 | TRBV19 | TGTGCCAGTAGTATAGAGGGGACAGGGCCAGATACGCAGTATTTT | CASSIEGTGPDTQYF
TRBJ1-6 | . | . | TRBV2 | TGTGCCAGCAGTGAAGTCTGGCTGGCAGACTATAATTCACCCCTCCACTTT | CASSEVWLADYNSPLHF
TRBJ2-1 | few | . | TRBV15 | TGTGCCACACGTCTGGCTAGCTCCTACAATGAGCAGTTCTTC | CATRLASSYNEQFF
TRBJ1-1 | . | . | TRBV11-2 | TGTGCCAGCAGCAACCCTCACAGAAGTAACACTGAAGCTTTCTTT | CASSNPHRSNTEAFF
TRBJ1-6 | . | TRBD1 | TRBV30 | TGTGCCTGGAGTTCCGCCGGGACAGATAATTCACCCCTCCACTTT | CAWSSAGTDNSPLHF
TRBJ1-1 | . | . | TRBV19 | TGTGCCAGTAGTATCGGTCCCAGGACAAACACTGAAGCTTTCTTT | CASSIGPRTNTEAFF
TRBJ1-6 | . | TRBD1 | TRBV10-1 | TGCGCCAGCAGTGAGAACAGGGGTGGTTCACCCCTCCACTTT | CASSENRGGSPLHF
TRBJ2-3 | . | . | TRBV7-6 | TGTGCCAGCAGCGGAGCGGAGGGTACGCAGTATTTT | CASSGAEGTQYF
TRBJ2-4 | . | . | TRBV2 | TGTGCCAGCAGTGATCGGTCCGGGGTCGTCTCCAAAAACATTCAGTACTTC | CASSDRSGVVSKNIQYF
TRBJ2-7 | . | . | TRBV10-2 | TGCGCCAGCAGGGACATCTACGAGCAGTACTTC | CASRDIYEQYF
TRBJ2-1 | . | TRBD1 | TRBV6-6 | TGTGCCAGCAGTCCCAGGGGGGAGCAGTTCTTC | CASSPRGEQFF
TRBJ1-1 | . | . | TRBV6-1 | TGTGCCAGCAGCCCGGGAGGTACTGAAGCTTTCTTT | CASSPGGTEAFF
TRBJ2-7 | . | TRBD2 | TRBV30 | TGTGCCTGGGGGCACGGACTAGCGGGAGGGTACGAGCAGTACTTC | CAWGHGLAGGYEQYF
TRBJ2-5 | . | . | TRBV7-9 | TGTTCCAGCAGTGACAGTCAAGAGACCCAGTACTTC | CSSSDSQETQYF
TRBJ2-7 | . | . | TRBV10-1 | TGCGCCAGCAGTGAAGGTCTGGGAGCCTCCTACGAGCAGTACTTC | CASSEGLGASYEQYF
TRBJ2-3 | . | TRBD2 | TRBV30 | TGTGCCTGGAGTCCGGGACTAGCGGGAGAAGCAGATACGCAGTATTTT | CAWSPGLAGEADTQYF
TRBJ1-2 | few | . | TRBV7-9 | TGTGCCAGCAGCCCGTCACAGGGATCTGGCTACACCTTC | CASSPSQGSGYTF
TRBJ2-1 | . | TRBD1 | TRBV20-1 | TGCAGTGCTTTACAGGGGAATGAGCAGTTCTTC | CSALQGNEQFF
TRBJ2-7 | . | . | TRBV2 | TGTGCCAGCAACGGGGGGCGGTACGAGCAGTACTTC | CASNGGRYEQYF
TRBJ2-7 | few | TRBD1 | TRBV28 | TGTGCCAGCAGTTCAACCGGGACAGATCCCTACGAGCAGTACTTC | CASSSTGTDPYEQYF
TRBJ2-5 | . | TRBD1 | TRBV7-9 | TGTGCCAGCAGCGGACCGGGACAGGGCTACCAAGAGACCCAGTACTTC | CASSGPGQGYQETQYF
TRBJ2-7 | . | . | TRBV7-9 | TGTTCCAGCAGCCCTGGAGCGGCAGGGGATTTCTACGAGCAGTACTTC | CSSSPGAAGDFYEQYF
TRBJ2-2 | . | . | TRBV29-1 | TGCAGCATAGGGGTGGACACCGGGGAGCTGTTTTTT | CSIGVDTGELFF
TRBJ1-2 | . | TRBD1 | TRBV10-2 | TGCGCCAGCAGTGAGTCGAGTCCCCAGGGGGGCTATGGCTACACCTTC | CASSESSPQGGYGYTF
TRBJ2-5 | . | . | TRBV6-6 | TGTGCCAGCACCCCACTAGTTAAACACCAAGAGACCCAGTACTTC | CASTPLVKHQETQYF
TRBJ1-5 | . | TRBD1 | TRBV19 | TGTGCCGCTGGGGACAGGGGGCTTCAGCCCCAGCATTTT | CAAGDRGLQPQHF
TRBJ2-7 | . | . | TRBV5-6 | TGTGCCAGCAGCTGGGCAACGGAATCCAGCTGGGAGCAGTACTTC | CASSWATESSWEQYF
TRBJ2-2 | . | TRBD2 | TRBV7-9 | TGTGCCAGCAGCTCCGGGACTAGCGACACCGGGGAGCTGTTTTTT | CASSSGTSDTGELFF
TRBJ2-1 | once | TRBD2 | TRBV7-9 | TGTGCCAGCAGCCTATTAGCGGGAGGGGATGGTGAGCAGTTCTTC | CASSLLAGGDGEQFF
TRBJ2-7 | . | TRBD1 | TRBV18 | TGTGCCAGCTCACCGACAGGGGACGAGCAGTACTTC | CASSPTGDEQYF
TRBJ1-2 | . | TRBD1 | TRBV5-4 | TGTGCCAGCAGCTCAAACGACCCGGGACAGGGAGGCAATTCTAACTATGGCTACACCTTC | CASSSNDPGQGGNSNYGYTF
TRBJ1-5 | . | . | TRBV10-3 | TGTGCCATCAGTGCCAACGTCGGGTCTCCCCAGCATTTT | CAISANVGSPQHF
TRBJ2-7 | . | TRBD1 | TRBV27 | TGTGCCAGCAGTTTATATCCCCAGGGGGCGGGACGGACCTACGAGCAGTACTTC | CASSLYPQGAGRTYEQYF
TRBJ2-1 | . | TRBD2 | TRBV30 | TGTGCCTGGATAGCGGGATACTACAATGAGCAGTTCTTC | CAWIAGYYNEQFF